This is a list of T cell receptor beta chains from one sample in a study of post-analysis software for immune sequencing data. TCRdb independently ran MiXCR on the PCR reads; one entry per CDR3 protein. This table holds roughly 800,000 distinct CDR3 sequences, roughly 50% found once. Sequencing used blood. The receptor set was obtained from a girl aged 10 to 17 with multiple sclerosis. Both conserved end residues are part of each CDR3. The order of the fields is D gene, clone size, V gene, J gene, CDR3 DNA, CDR3 protein. The D gene is left open where the match is weak. Some rows mark clone size as missing; the rest say once, few, many or name a class of expanded clone.

d_call: NA
clone_size: NA
v_call: TRBV27
j_call: TRBJ1-2
cdr3_nt: TGTGCCAGCGCCCTCATAGCGGGGGCGGAGTATGGCTACACCTTC
cdr3_aa: CASALIAGAEYGYTF

d_call: TRBD1
clone_size: NA
v_call: TRBV6-6
j_call: TRBJ1-2
cdr3_nt: TGTGCCAGCAGTAGCAGGGGGCCCTGGGGGCCAGACTATGGCTACACCTTC
cdr3_aa: CASSSRGPWGPDYGYTF

d_call: NA
clone_size: NA
v_call: TRBV6-5
j_call: TRBJ2-7
cdr3_nt: TGTGCCAGCAGTTGCTCCGGGACTCCTAACTACGAGCAGTACTTC
cdr3_aa: CASSCSGTPNYEQYF

d_call: TRBD2
clone_size: NA
v_call: TRBV6-2/TRBV6-3
j_call: TRBJ2-1
cdr3_nt: TGTGCCAGCGGTAGCGGGAGTTGGTACAATGAGCAGTTCTTC
cdr3_aa: CASGSGSWYNEQFF

d_call: NA
clone_size: NA
v_call: TRBV6-5
j_call: TRBJ2-7
cdr3_nt: TGTGCCAGCTCTAGGCACAGTTTTGACTCCTACGAGCAGTACTTC
cdr3_aa: CASSRHSFDSYEQYF

d_call: NA
clone_size: NA
v_call: TRBV29-1
j_call: TRBJ1-1
cdr3_nt: TGCAGCGTTGAGCACGACGGGGGGCGCGGGGCTGAAGCTTTCTTT
cdr3_aa: CSVEHDGGRGAEAFF

d_call: NA
clone_size: NA
v_call: TRBV10-3
j_call: TRBJ1-1
cdr3_nt: TGTGCCATCAGTGAAAGAGGGGCCGGTGGAGCTTTCTTT
cdr3_aa: CAISERGAGGAFF

d_call: NA
clone_size: NA
v_call: TRBV12-3/TRBV12-4
j_call: TRBJ1-1
cdr3_nt: TGTGCCAGCAGTTTACTTCGCAGCATGAACACTGAAGCTTTCTTT
cdr3_aa: CASSLLRSMNTEAFF

d_call: TRBD2
clone_size: few
v_call: TRBV10-3
j_call: TRBJ2-5
cdr3_nt: TGTGCCACGGGGACTAGCGGGATGAAAGAGACCCAGTACTTC
cdr3_aa: CATGTSGMKETQYF

d_call: NA
clone_size: few
v_call: TRBV6-6
j_call: TRBJ2-3
cdr3_nt: TGTGCCAGCAGTAACGGGCCCCGCCCAGCAATGACAGATACGCAGTATTTT
cdr3_aa: CASSNGPRPAMTDTQYF

d_call: TRBD1
clone_size: NA
v_call: TRBV2
j_call: TRBJ2-7
cdr3_nt: TGTGCCAGCAGGGCGACAGGGGCCCACGAGCAGTACTTC
cdr3_aa: CASRATGAHEQYF

d_call: NA
clone_size: few
v_call: TRBV27
j_call: TRBJ2-1
cdr3_nt: TGTGCCAGCAGCCCGGGACTGGTGGTTTACAATGAGCAGTTCTTC
cdr3_aa: CASSPGLVVYNEQFF

d_call: NA
clone_size: NA
v_call: TRBV7-9
j_call: TRBJ2-3
cdr3_nt: TGTGCCAGCAGCTTAGTCGAGACAGTCTATACGCAGTATTTT
cdr3_aa: CASSLVETVYTQYF

d_call: TRBD2
clone_size: NA
v_call: TRBV28
j_call: TRBJ2-1
cdr3_nt: TGTGCCAGCAGGGGAGCTAGCGGTTCGGGAAGGGAGCAGTTCTTC
cdr3_aa: CASRGASGSGREQFF

d_call: TRBD2
clone_size: few
v_call: TRBV5-6
j_call: TRBJ2-3
cdr3_nt: TGTGCCAGCAGCCAACCTAGCGGGAGCGTTCCAGATACGCAGTATTTT
cdr3_aa: CASSQPSGSVPDTQYF

d_call: NA
clone_size: few
v_call: TRBV4-2
j_call: TRBJ2-1
cdr3_nt: TGTGCCAGCAGCCAAGAAAGGAGCGGGTTGAGTATCAATGAGCAGTTCTTC
cdr3_aa: CASSQERSGLSINEQFF

d_call: NA
clone_size: few
v_call: TRBV6-5
j_call: TRBJ1-1
cdr3_nt: TGTGCCAGCAGTTACTCGGTGGCCGGGGGCACTGAAGCTTTCTTT
cdr3_aa: CASSYSVAGGTEAFF

d_call: TRBD1
clone_size: NA
v_call: TRBV29-1
j_call: TRBJ1-4
cdr3_nt: TGCAGCGTTGGGCGGGACAGGGATGAAAAACTGTTTTTT
cdr3_aa: CSVGRDRDEKLFF

d_call: NA
clone_size: NA
v_call: TRBV12-5
j_call: TRBJ1-1
cdr3_nt: TGTGCTAGTGCCTTTCCCGGGACCCCCGCTGAAGCTTTCTTT
cdr3_aa: CASAFPGTPAEAFF